A selection of T cell receptor beta chains follows, all from one sample in a study of T-cell memory formation after mild COVID-19. TCRdb fed the 5' RACE reads into MiXCR, producing one record per CDR3 protein. The profile covers a few hundred thousand distinct CDR3 sequences, with 20% to 25% appearing a single time and about an eighth taken by the ten largest. The sequenced sample consisted of PBMCs or a T cell subset sorted from them (not recorded which). The receptor source for this set is an adult woman who had mild COVID-19 (a few samples of this study predate the infection). Cell type and time point are not known. Both conserved end residues are part of each CDR3.

TRBV9	TRBJ1-2	CASSVEVRYSYGYTF
TRBV20-1	TRBJ2-1	CSALIRQRLAHEQFF
TRBV12-3/TRBV12-4	TRBJ1-1	CASSPGLNTEAFF
TRBV20-1	TRBJ1-1	CSVWGTGEVYTEAFF
TRBV5-6	TRBJ2-1	CASSLPSRGEQFF
TRBV3-1	TRBJ2-7	CASSQKTSGVYEQYF
TRBV12-3/TRBV12-4	TRBJ1-2	CASSPRQGTRYGYTF
TRBV10-3	TRBJ1-1	CAISESRTAGGTEAFF
TRBV3-1	TRBJ2-7	CASSHHLGLAGEQYF
TRBV7-9	TRBJ2-5	CASSSGQLSTETQYF
TRBV12-3/TRBV12-4	TRBJ2-7	CASSTIYRTVEQYF
TRBV20-1	TRBJ1-4	CSARDRRAHLEKLFF
TRBV29-1	TRBJ2-3	CSVEPSGSPNQYF
TRBV7-2	TRBJ2-3	CASSLAGGPVGTDTQYF
TRBV10-3	TRBJ2-1	CAISESSKGNEQFF
TRBV2	TRBJ2-7	CASRAGVEQYF
TRBV4-3	TRBJ1-2	CASSQEGQGIYGYTF
TRBV12-3/TRBV12-4	TRBJ2-2	CASRGFAELFF
TRBV21-1	TRBJ2-5	CASSKPTSGKVMETQYF
TRBV30	TRBJ1-4	CASSEGVRLFF
TRBV29-1	TRBJ2-1	CSVEGGTGVLGEQFF
TRBV3-1	TRBJ1-1	CASSQILFGNRNTEAFF
TRBV7-3	TRBJ2-1	CASSLMAGGWNEQFF
TRBV2	TRBJ2-4	CASSGFGGNIQYF
TRBV20-1	TRBJ1-5	CSARETAYQPQHF
TRBV7-9	TRBJ2-1	CASSSHDNEQFF
TRBV13	TRBJ2-5	CASSARQGAQETQYF
TRBV9	TRBJ2-3	CASSSRGLGTDTQYF
TRBV20-1	TRBJ2-1	CSVRLAGGPGEQFF